A single sample gave rise to the 8 T cell receptor beta chains below, sequenced in a study of T-cell memory formation after mild COVID-19. MiXCR was run by TCRdb on the 5' RACE reads, yielding one entry per CDR3 protein. The sample carries around 370,000 distinct CDR3 sequences, 20% to 25% recorded once. The source material was PBMCs or a T cell subset sorted from them (not recorded which). The receptors shown here come from an adult woman who had mild COVID-19 (a few samples of this study predate the infection). Cell type and time point are not known.

The chain joins TRBV30 to TRBJ1-5, with D possibly matching TRBD1 (6 bases). The CDR3 is 12 amino acids. The V gene's germline CDR1 is GTSNPN and CDR2 SVGIG (reference sequence). Trimming left V 5 bases short and J 6 bases short, with 11 bases between. The DNA of the CDR3 is TGTGCCTGGCAACAGGGTCCTCAGCCCCAGCATTTT. Amino acids: CAWQQGPQPQHF.

This clonotype was recorded at least ten times. This chain joins TRBV14 and TRBJ2-2; D unresolved. CDR3 length: 13 amino acids. The germline CDR1 and CDR2 sequences are SGHDN and FVKESK. With 4 bases removed from V and 5 bases from J, the gap between germline ends came to 8 bases. CDR3 DNA sequence: TGTGCCAGCAGCCCCATCTGGACCGGGGAGCTGTTTTTT. Amino acid sequence: CASSPIWTGELFF.

This clonotype was picked up a small number of times. The CDR3 sequence: CASSIPNTEAFF. The DNA of the CDR3 is TGTGCCAGTAGTATCCCGAACACTGAAGCTTTCTTT. The chain couples TRBV19 to TRBJ1-1, with D unresolved. The CDR3 extends over 12 amino acids. Per germline, CDR1 LNHDA and CDR2 SQIVND (reference sequence). V lost 3 bases, J lost 1 base, and 3 bases lay in between.

The sample holds a few counts of this clonotype. The CDR3 bases are TGTGCCAGCAGCTTCTCTGGGCGGCAGCCCCAGCATTTT. Translated, it gives CASSFSGRQPQHF. The V call is TRBV7-2, the J call TRBJ1-5; D gene ambiguous. This CDR3 contains 13 residues. Germline V gene sequence: CDR1 SGHTA, CDR2 FQGNSA. V lost 3 bases and J lost 7, with 10 bases in between.

This clonotype was picked up a small number of times. This chain joins TRBV4-2 and TRBJ2-1, with 7 bases identical to TRBD2. Germline lookup yields CDR1 LGHNA and CDR2 YNFKEQ. The CDR3 sequence is 17 residues long. The J segment lost 2 bases and the V segment lost 2 bases, leaving 9 bases of the junction unmatched. CDR3 amino acids: CASSQTFGTTTYNEQFF. DNA of the CDR3: TGTGCCAGCAGCCAAACATTCGGGACTACTACCTACAATGAGCAGTTCTTC.

The chain has TRBV3-1 and TRBJ2-3; 10 nucleotides align to TRBD2. The CDR3 is 18 residues long. Losses at the gene ends were 3 bases for V and 3 bases for J; bases not matched to a gene: 12. Germline lookup yields CDR1 LGHDT and CDR2 YNNKEL (reference sequence). CDR3 sequence: CASSQRFSGGSRTDTQYF. The CDR3 DNA is TGTGCCAGCAGCCAGAGGTTTAGCGGGGGGTCTCGTACAGATACGCAGTATTTT.

This clonotype was found a few times. This chain uses TRBV5-1 with TRBJ2-7; TRBD2 matches 7 bases. The CDR3 length is 16 residues. Trimming removed 0 bases from V and 3 bases from J; junction bases left unmatched: 9. Germline V gives CDR1 SGHRS, CDR2 YFSETQ. The CDR3 sequence is CASSLGMAGVLYEQYF. CDR3 sequence (DNA): TGCGCCAGCAGCTTGGGTATGGCGGGAGTCCTCTACGAGCAGTACTTC.

The chain recombines TRBV5-6 with TRBJ2-7; D possibly uses TRBD1 or TRBD2 (5 bases each). Per the germline V gene, CDR1 is SGHDT and CDR2 is YYEEEE. CDR3 length: 14 residues. Trimming took off 0 bases at V and 2 bases at J, with 9 bases between the two ends. The CDR3 DNA reads as TGTGCCAGCAGCTTGGCGGGGCAAACCTACGAGCAGTACTTC. It yields the protein CASSLAGQTYEQYF.